The TCR beta chain under discussion was sequenced for a study of T-cell reconstitution after alpha-beta-depleted transplantation in children. TCRbeta library preparation incorporated unique molecular identifiers. TCRdb processed the PCR reads anew with MiXCR; each CDR3 protein has one entry. Of approximately 250,000 distinct CDR3 sequences listed, about 9.6% were seen once; the top ten hold approximately 5%. This clonotype showed up many times. V gave up 0 bases and J gave up 4 bases, with 12 bases separating them. Germline CDR1 reads LGHNA; CDR2 reads YNFKEQ. This CDR3 is built from 15 residues. V and J are TRBV4-2 and TRBJ1-2; the D is unclear. This TCR was sampled from a human donor who donated a stem cell graft to a child with SCID. The material was PBMCs from the stem cell graft donor, obtained from the stem cell graft. This CDR3 reads CASSQEGPGLYGYTF. The CDR3, as DNA: TGTGCCAGCAGCCAAGAGGGCCCGGGCCTCTATGGCTACACCTTC.